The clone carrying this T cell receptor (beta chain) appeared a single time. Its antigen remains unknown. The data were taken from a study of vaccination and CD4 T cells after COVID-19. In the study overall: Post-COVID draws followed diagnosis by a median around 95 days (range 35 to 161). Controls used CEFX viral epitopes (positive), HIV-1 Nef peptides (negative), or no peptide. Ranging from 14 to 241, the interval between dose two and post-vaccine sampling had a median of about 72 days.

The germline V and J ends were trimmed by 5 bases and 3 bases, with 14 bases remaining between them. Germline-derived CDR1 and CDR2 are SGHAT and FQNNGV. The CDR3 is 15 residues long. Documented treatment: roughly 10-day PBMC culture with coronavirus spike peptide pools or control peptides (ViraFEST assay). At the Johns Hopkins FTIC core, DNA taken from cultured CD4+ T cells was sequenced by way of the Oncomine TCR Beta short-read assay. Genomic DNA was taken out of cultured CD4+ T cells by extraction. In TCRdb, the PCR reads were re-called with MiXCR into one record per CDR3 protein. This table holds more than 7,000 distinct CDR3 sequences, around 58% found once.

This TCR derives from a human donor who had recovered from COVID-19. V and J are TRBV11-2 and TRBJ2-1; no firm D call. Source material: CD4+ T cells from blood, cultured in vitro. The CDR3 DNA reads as TGTGCCAGCAGCCCACAAGTGGCGAGCTACAATGAGCAGTTCTTC. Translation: CASSPQVASYNEQFF.